The clone carrying this T cell receptor beta chain was counted only a few times. The antigen remains unidentified. The source of the sample is a study of T-cell memory formation after mild COVID-19. Study details: TCR clustering was largely donor specific. Findings and limits, study-wide: Within pre-infection memory, some responding clones were found, suggesting cross-reactive memory joined. CD4+ contracting clones lay mainly in CM and EM, CD8+ ones in EMRA.

TCRdb passed the 5' RACE reads through MiXCR, listing each CDR3 protein once. The sample has 500,000 to 650,000 distinct CDR3 sequences; roughly 21% are singletons. This CDR3 contains 13 residues. The V gene's germline CDR1 is GTSNPN and CDR2 SVGIG (reference sequence). V lost 4 bases and J 2 bases, leaving 9 bases between the germline ends. Sequenced sample: PBMCs or a T cell subset sorted from them (not recorded which). The chain has TRBV30 and TRBJ1-5; D gene unclear. This receptor was identified in an adult woman who had mild COVID-19 (a few samples of this study predate the infection). Cell type and time point are not known. The CDR3 sequence: CAWTVGGNQPQHF. CDR3 DNA: TGTGCCTGGACCGTTGGTGGCAATCAGCCCCAGCATTTT.